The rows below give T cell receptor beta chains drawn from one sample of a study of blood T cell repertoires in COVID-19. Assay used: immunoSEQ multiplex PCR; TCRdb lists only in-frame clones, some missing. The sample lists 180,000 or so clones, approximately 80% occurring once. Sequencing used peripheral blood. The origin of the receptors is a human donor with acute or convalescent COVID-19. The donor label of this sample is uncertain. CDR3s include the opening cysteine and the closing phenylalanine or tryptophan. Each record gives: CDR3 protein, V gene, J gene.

CASRGTANSPLHF,TRBV6-5,TRBJ1-6
CAVGNTDTQYF,TRBV10-3,TRBJ2-3
CASSYFRDTQYF,TRBV6-2/TRBV6-3,TRBJ2-3
CAISGLAGAYNEQFF,TRBV10-3,TRBJ2-1
CASSQEAYSYNEQFF,TRBV4-1,TRBJ2-1
CASSYSTGNQETQYF,TRBV7-7,TRBJ2-5
CASSSETGEGETQYF,TRBV7-7,TRBJ2-5
CASSPIDRRGTEAFF,TRBV4-2,TRBJ1-1
CASSLGNTGELFF,TRBV7-9,TRBJ2-2
CASSSGQGSDTQYF,TRBV7-7,TRBJ2-3
CASSYGAGVIETQYF,TRBV6-2/TRBV6-3,TRBJ2-5
CASSLAGAGVQETQYF,TRBV5-4,TRBJ2-5
CASSLTDSEQFF,TRBV18,TRBJ2-1
CAWSRDRGRVAFF,TRBV30,TRBJ1-1
CASSLVPGVVTEAFF,TRBV7-9,TRBJ1-1
CASSPQGRETQYF,TRBV7-2,TRBJ2-5
CASSQDLGARSYGYTF,TRBV4-3,TRBJ1-2
CAWRIQGALGYTF,TRBV30,TRBJ1-2
CASSYGGPYNEQFF,TRBV6-2/TRBV6-3,TRBJ2-1
CASSRQLNYGYTF,TRBV12-3/TRBV12-4,TRBJ1-2
CASSYQGQVYYEQYF,TRBV6-6,TRBJ2-7
CAWTHSVEQFF,TRBV30,TRBJ2-1
CASSPDRGGNQPQHF,TRBV18,TRBJ1-5
CASSPRTGDTEAFF,TRBV18,TRBJ1-1
CASSVEGAGNTIYF,TRBV9,TRBJ1-3
CATATEGGAYEQYF,TRBV10-3,TRBJ2-7
CASSMDRGQMEKLFF,TRBV4-3,TRBJ1-4
CASSFGTGTGNTIYF,TRBV27,TRBJ1-3
CASGWAANTGELFF,TRBV19,TRBJ2-2
CASFGDRGYNQPQHF,TRBV2,TRBJ1-5
CASAGQPNEKLFF,TRBV2,TRBJ1-4
CASSLARTGRGTDTQYF,TRBV5-1,TRBJ2-3
CASSFSSKGARTDTQYF,TRBV5-1,TRBJ2-3
CASSNGQGAAFF,TRBV6-5,TRBJ1-1
CASSITGSGANVLTF,TRBV19,TRBJ2-6
CASSPPTGGWTEAFF,TRBV6-5,TRBJ1-1
CASSRLAGYEQYF,TRBV28,TRBJ2-7
CASNLLNTGELFF,TRBV28,TRBJ2-2
CATRSRTGSQYF,TRBV24-1,TRBJ2-5
CASSLGGRESGYGYTF,TRBV28,TRBJ1-2
CASSVGGSGTYNEQFF,TRBV9,TRBJ2-1
CASSLTSGRQDTQYF,TRBV7-9,TRBJ2-3
CAWSAGRNQPQHF,TRBV30,TRBJ1-5
CASSSGTGPYEQYF,TRBV7-8,TRBJ2-7
CASSKDHSGGKNTEAFF,TRBV21-1,TRBJ1-1
CASSIGYGRGRSEAFF,TRBV19,TRBJ1-1
CASSYPGQGRAEQYF,TRBV5-4,TRBJ2-7
CASSRDSSYEQYF,TRBV3-1/TRBV3-2,TRBJ2-7
CASSQVPSGTGGKNIQYF,TRBV14,TRBJ2-4
CASSASVDTQYF,TRBV9,TRBJ2-3
CASSLEGAGANVLTF,TRBV5-1,TRBJ2-6
CASSLSLNQETQYF,TRBV6-2/TRBV6-3,TRBJ2-5
CASSAGGFLNTEAFF,TRBV2,TRBJ1-1
CASTTPKLGARGTQYF,TRBV28,TRBJ2-5